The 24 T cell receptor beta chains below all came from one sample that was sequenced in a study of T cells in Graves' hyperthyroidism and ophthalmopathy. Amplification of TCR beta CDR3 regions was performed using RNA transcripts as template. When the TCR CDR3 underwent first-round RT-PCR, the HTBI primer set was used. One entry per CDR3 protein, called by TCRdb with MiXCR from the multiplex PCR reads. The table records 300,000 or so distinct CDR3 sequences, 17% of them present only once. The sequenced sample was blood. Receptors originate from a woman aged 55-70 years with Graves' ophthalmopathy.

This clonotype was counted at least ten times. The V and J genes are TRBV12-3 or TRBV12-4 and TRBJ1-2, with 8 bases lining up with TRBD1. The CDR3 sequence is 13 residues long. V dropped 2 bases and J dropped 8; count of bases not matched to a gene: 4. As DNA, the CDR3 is TGTGCCAGCAGTTTAAACAGGGGGACCGGCTACACCTTC. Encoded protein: CASSLNRGTGYTF.

Here the CDR3 reads CASSRGSMWDTEAFF. For the CDR3, the DNA is TGCGCCAGCAGCCGCGGGAGCATGTGGGACACTGAAGCTTTCTTT. The J gene is TRBJ1-1, the V gene TRBV4-1; unclear D gene. The germline V gene has CDR1 MGHRA and CDR2 YSYEKL. Trimming stripped 4 bases from V and 3 bases from J, with 15 bases between. The CDR3 is made up of 15 amino acids.

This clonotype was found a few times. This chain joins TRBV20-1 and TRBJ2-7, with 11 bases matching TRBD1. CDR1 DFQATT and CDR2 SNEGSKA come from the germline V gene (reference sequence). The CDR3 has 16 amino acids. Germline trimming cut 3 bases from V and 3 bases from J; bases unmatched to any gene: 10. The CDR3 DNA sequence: TGCAGTGCTAGCCTGGACAGGGGGCCAGGGCTCTACGAGCAGTACTTC. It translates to CSASLDRGPGLYEQYF.

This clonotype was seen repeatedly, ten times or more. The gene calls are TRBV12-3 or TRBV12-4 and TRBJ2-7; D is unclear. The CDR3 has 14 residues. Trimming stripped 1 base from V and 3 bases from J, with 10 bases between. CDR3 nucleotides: TGTGCCAGCAGTTTAGGGCGGCGGATCTACGAGCAGTACTTC. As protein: CASSLGRRIYEQYF.

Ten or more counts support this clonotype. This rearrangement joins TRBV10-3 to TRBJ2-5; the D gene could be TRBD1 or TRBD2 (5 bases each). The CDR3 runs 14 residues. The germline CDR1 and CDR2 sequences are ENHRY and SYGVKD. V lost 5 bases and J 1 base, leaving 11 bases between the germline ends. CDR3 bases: TGTGCCATCAGTTCCGGGACCGCCCAAGAGACCCAGTACTTC. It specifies CAISSGTAQETQYF.

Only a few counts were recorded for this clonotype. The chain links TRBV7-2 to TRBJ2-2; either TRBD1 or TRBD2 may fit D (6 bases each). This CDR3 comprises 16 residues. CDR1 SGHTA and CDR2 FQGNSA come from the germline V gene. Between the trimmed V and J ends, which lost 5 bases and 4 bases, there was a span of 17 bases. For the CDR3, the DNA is TGTGCCAGCAGCGGGCCGGGGGCGGCTGGCACCGGGGAGCTGTTTTTT. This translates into CASSGPGAAGTGELFF.

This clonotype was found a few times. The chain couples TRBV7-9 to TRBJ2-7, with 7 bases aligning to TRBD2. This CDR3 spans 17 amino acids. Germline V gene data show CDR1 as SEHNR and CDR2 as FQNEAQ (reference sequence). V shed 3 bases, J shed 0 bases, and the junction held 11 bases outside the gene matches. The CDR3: CASSFWGGGTRSYEQYF. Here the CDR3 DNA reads TGTGCCAGCAGCTTTTGGGGGGGGGGGACGCGCTCCTACGAGCAGTACTTC.

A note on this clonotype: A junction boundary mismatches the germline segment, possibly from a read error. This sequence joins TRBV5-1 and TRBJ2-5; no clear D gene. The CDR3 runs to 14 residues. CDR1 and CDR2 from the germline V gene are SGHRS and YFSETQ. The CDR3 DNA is TGTGCCAGCAGCTTGACTCGGGCGGAAGAGACCCAGTACTTC. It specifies CASSLTRAEETQYF.

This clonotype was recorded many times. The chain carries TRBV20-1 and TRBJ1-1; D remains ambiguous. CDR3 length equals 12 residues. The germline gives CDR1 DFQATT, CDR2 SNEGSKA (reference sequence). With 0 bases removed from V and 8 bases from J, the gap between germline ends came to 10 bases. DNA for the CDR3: TGCAGTGCTAGAGACCGTATGGGGGAAGCTTTCTTT. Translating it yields CSARDRMGEAFF.

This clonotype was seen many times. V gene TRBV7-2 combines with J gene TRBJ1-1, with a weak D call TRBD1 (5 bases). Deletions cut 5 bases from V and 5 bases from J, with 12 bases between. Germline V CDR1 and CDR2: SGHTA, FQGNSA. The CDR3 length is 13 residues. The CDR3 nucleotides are TGTGCCAGCAGCCCGAGGGGAGGGACTGAAGCTTTCTTT. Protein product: CASSPRGGTEAFF.

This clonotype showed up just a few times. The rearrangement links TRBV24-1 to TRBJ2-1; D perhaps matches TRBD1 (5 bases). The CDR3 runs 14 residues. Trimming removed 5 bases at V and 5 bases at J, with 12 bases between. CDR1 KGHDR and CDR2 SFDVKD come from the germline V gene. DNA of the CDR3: TGTGCCACCAGTGTTCAGGGAAAACACAATGAGCAGTTCTTC. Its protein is CATSVQGKHNEQFF.

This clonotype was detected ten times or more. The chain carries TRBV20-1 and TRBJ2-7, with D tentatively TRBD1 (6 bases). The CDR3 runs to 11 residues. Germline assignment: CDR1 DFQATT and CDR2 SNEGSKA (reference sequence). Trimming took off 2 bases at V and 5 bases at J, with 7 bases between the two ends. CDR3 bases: TGCAGTGCTAGAACAGGGCACGAGCAGTACTTC. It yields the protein CSARTGHEQYF.

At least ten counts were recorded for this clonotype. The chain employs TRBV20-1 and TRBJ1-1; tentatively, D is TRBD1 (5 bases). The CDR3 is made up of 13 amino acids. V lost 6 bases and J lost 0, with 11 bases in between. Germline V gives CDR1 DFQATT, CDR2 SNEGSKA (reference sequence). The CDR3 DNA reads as TGCAGTGCCGGAAGGGGTCTGAACACTGAAGCTTTCTTT. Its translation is CSAGRGLNTEAFF.

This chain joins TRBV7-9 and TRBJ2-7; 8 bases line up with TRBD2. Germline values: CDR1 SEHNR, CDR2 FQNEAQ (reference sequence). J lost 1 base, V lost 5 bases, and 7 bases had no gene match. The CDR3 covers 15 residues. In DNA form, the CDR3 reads TGTGCCAGCAGCCCAGGTAGCGGGAAATCCTACGAGCAGTACTTC. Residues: CASSPGSGKSYEQYF.

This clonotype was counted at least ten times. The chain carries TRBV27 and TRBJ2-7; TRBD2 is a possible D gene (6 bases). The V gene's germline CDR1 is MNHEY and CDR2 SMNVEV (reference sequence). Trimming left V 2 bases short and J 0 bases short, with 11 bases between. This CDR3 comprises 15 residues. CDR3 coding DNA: TGTGCCAGCAGTTTACAGCGGGCGAGCTCCTACGAGCAGTACTTC. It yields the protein CASSLQRASSYEQYF.

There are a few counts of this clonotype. The CDR3 coding sequence is TGTGCCAGCAGCTTAGCGAGGGGGAGTGAAAAACTGTTTTTT. This sequence encodes CASSLARGSEKLFF. J is TRBJ1-4 and V is TRBV7-6; possibly TRBD1 for D (6 bases). V shed 0 bases and J shed 7 bases, with 9 bases lying between them. The CDR3 covers 14 residues. Looked up from germline, CDR1 is SGHVS and CDR2 is FNYEAQ.

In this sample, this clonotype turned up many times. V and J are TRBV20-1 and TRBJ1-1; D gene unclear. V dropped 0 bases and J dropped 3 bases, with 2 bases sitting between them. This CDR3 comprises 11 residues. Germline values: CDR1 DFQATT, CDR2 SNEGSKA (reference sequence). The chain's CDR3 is CSARDDTEAFF. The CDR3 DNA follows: TGCAGTGCTAGAGACGACACTGAAGCTTTCTTT.

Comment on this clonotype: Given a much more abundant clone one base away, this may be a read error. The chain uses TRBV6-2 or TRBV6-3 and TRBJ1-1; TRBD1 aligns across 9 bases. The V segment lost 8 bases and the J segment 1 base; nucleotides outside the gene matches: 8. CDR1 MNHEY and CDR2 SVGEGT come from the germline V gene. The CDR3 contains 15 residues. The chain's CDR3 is CASGQQGAANTEAFF. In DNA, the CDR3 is TGTGCCAGCGGGCAACAGGGGGCGGCGAACACTGAAGCTTTCTTT.

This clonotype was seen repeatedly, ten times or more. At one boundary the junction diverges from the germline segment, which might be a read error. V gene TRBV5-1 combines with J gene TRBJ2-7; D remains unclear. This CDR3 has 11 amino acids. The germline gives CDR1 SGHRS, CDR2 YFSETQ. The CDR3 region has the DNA TGTGCCAGCAGTTTAGGGTACGAGCAGTACTTC. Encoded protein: CASSLGYEQYF.

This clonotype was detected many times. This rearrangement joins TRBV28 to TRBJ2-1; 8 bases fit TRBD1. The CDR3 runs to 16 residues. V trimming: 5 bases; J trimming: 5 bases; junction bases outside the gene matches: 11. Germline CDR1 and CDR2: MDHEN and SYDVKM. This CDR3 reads CASSPPGDRRDNEQFF. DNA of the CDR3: TGTGCCAGCAGTCCCCCCGGGGACAGGAGGGACAATGAGCAGTTCTTC.

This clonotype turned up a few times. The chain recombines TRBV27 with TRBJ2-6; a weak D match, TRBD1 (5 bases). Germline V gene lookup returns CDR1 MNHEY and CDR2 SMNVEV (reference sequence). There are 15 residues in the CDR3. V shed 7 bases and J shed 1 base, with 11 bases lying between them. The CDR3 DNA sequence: TGTGCCAGCACCCCCGGACATTCTGGGGCCAACGTCCTGACTTTC. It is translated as CASTPGHSGANVLTF.

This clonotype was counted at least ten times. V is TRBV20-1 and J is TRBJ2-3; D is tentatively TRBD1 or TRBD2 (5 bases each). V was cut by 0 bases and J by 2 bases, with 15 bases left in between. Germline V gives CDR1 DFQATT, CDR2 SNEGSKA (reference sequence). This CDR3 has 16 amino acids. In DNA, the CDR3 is TGCAGTGCTAGAGATCCTTACCGGGACCTCACAGATACGCAGTATTTT. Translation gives CSARDPYRDLTDTQYF.

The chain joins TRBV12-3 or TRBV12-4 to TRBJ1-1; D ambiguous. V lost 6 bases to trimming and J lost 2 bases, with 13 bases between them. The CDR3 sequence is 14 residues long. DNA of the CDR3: TGTGCCAGCAGAACCCCTACCAGAAACACTGAAGCTTTCTTT. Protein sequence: CASRTPTRNTEAFF.

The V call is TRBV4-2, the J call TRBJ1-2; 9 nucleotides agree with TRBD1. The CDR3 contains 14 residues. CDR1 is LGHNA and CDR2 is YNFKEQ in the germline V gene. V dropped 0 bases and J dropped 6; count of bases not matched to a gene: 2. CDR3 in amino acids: CASSQEGTGNGYTF. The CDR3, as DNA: TGTGCCAGCAGCCAAGAAGGGACAGGGAATGGCTACACCTTC.